What follows are 10 T cell receptor beta chains derived from one specimen sequenced in a study of blood T cell repertoires in COVID-19. Some clones are missing from TCRdb's copy, which holds only in-frame ones; the method was immunoSEQ multiplex PCR. The sample gives 90,000 to 130,000 clones, approximately 70% of which show up once; about 1.8% is in the top ten. The sample taken for sequencing was peripheral blood. These receptor sequences come from a woman in her thirties or forties with acute or convalescent COVID-19.

CDR3 bases: TGTGCCAGCAGCCCAGCCGGGGGGGGCGGGACGCAGTTCTTC. Amino acid sequence: CASSPAGGGGTQFF. The gene calls are TRBV7-3 and TRBJ2-1; TRBD2 aligns across 8 bases. CDR3 size: 14 residues. The germline V gene encodes CDR1 SGHTA and CDR2 FQGTGA. J gave up 12 bases and V 5 bases, and 12 bases lay outside the gene matches.

The chain couples TRBV7-8 to TRBJ2-7; TRBD1 agrees at 7 bases. CDR1 is SGHVS and CDR2 is FQNEAQ in the germline V gene. V dropped 1 base and J dropped 3; count of bases not matched to a gene: 6. The CDR3 extends over 15 amino acids. The CDR3 region has the DNA TGTGCCAGCAGCTTAGAGGACAGGATTCACTACGAGCAGTACTTC. Translated, it gives CASSLEDRIHYEQYF.

The genes are TRBV12-3 or TRBV12-4 and TRBJ2-7; 8 nucleotides align to TRBD1. The CDR3 length is 13 residues. V shed 3 bases, J shed 4 bases, and the junction held 2 bases outside the gene matches. CDR3 coding DNA: TGTGCCAGCAGTTTGGACAGGGATTACGAGCAGTACTTC. This translates into CASSLDRDYEQYF.

The chain uses TRBV2 and TRBJ1-6; tentatively, D is TRBD1 (6 bases). This CDR3 is 14 amino acids long. CDR1 SNHLY and CDR2 FYNNEI come from the germline V gene. V lost 9 bases to trimming and J lost 5 bases, with 14 bases between them. The CDR3, as DNA: TGTGCCAGTGGGGGGGGGCGGCATAATTCACCCCTCCACTTT. Translation gives CASGGGRHNSPLHF.

The V and J genes are TRBV14 and TRBJ2-2, with 7 nucleotides matching TRBD1. The V gene's germline CDR1 is SGHDN and CDR2 FVKESK. Trimming removed 2 bases from V and 4 bases from J; junction bases left unmatched: 7. This CDR3 region has 16 residues. The CDR3 here is CASSQNRGGSTGELFF. CDR3 nucleotide sequence: TGTGCCAGCAGCCAAAACAGGGGTGGAAGCACCGGGGAGCTGTTTTTT.

This sequence joins TRBV27 and TRBJ2-3; 7 bases line up with TRBD2. Losses at the gene ends were 7 bases for V and 2 bases for J; bases not matched to a gene: 6. The CDR3 is made up of 14 amino acids. Germline V gene data show CDR1 as MNHEY and CDR2 as SMNVEV (reference sequence). In DNA form, the CDR3 reads TGTGCCAGCAAGCGGGCGGGGGTCACAGATACGCAGTATTTT. Translating gives CASKRAGVTDTQYF.

This rearrangement joins TRBV9 to TRBJ2-3; 7 bases fit TRBD2. Losses at the gene ends were 0 bases for V and 4 bases for J; bases not matched to a gene: 14. The germline CDR1 and CDR2 sequences are SGDLS and YYNGEE. CDR3 length: 18 amino acids. The CDR3: CASSVAGRGAAGSDTQYF. For the CDR3, the DNA is TGTGCCAGCAGCGTAGCTGGGAGGGGTGCAGCGGGGTCAGATACGCAGTATTTT.

This clone was observed a handful of times. The V call is TRBV15, the J call TRBJ1-6; no firm D call. CDR3 size: 15 residues. Trimming shortened V by 0 bases and J by 3 bases, and 6 bases separated the two germline ends. Germline V gene lookup returns CDR1 LNHNV and CDR2 YYDKDF (reference sequence). In DNA form, the CDR3 reads TGTGCCACCAGCAGAGATCTTCTCTATAATTCACCCCTCCACTTT. Translating gives CATSRDLLYNSPLHF.

This chain links TRBV7-9 with TRBJ2-1; 10 bases align to TRBD2. In germline, CDR1 is SEHNR, CDR2 FQNEAQ (reference sequence). The CDR3 sequence is 16 residues long. V gave up 4 bases and J gave up 3 bases; unmatched junction bases: 6. Here the CDR3 DNA reads TGTGCCAGCAGCTCCCCTCTAGCGGGGGACTACAATGAGCAGTTCTTC. Translated, it gives CASSSPLAGDYNEQFF.

The CDR3 nucleotides read TGTGCCAGCAGCTTAGCCTCCGGGACAGGAGCTGAAGCTTTCTTT. Protein product: CASSLASGTGAEAFF. The V call is TRBV7-8, the J call TRBJ1-1, with 8 bases aligning to TRBD1. The CDR3 sequence is 15 residues long. Germline CDR1 and CDR2: SGHVS and FQNEAQ. V shed 0 bases, J shed 6 bases, and the junction held 6 bases outside the gene matches. Looking up the rest from reference TRBV7-8 and TRBJ1-1 gives the full variable domain: GAGVSQSPRYKVAKRGQDVALRCDPISGHVSLFWYQQALGQGPEFLTYFQNEAQLDKSGLPSDRFFAERPEGSVSTLKIQRTQQEDSAVYLCASSLASGTGAEAFFGQGTRLTVV.